This T cell receptor delta chain was recovered during a study of γδ T cells in repeated Plasmodium falciparum infection. General study results and limits: Vdelta2-negative gammadelta repertoires, largely Vdelta1+, seemingly showed infection-driven waves of new clonal selection.

The CDR3 has 19 amino acids. CDR1 is TSWWSYY and CDR2 is QGS in the germline V gene. With V trimmed by 1 base and J by 6 bases, 14 bases remained unmatched. There are a few counts of this clone. Its antigen is unknown. TCRdb fed the multiplex PCR reads into CATT to redo clone calling. This table has approximately 50,000 delta-chain clones, about 2% appearing once. Gammadelta T cells were flow-sorted from PBMC into Vgamma9/Vdelta2+ and Vdelta2-negative populations for bulk analysis. The clonotype originates from a pool of human donors (malaria-infected and uninfected, not separated). The sequenced sample was gamma-delta T cells from blood. The gene calls are TRDV1 and TRDJ1; 13 nucleotides match TRDD3. The CDR3 DNA follows: TGTGCTCTTGGGGAACGACGACTAGTAGTACTGGGGGATACGAATAAACTCATCTTT. Encoded protein: CALGERRLVVLGDTNKLIF.